One and the same sample provided the 2 T cell receptor beta chains below, sequenced in a study of CD8+ T cells in alopecia areata. The sequencing template was cDNA reverse transcribed from extracted RNA. Generated by immunoSEQ multiplex PCR, the TCRdb table keeps only in-frame clones and is missing some. This sample yields about 190,000 clones, of which roughly three fifths are seen a single time; around 0.69% belongs to the top ten. Treatment described: oral pan-JAK inhibitor, 5-10 mg twice daily. The specimen comprised CD4+ T cells sorted from blood, sampled at week 4, from a patient treated with tofacitinib. Source of these receptors: a human donor with alopecia areata.

This clone was detected once. This rearrangement joins TRBV5-1 to TRBJ1-2, with D uncertain. This CDR3 has 14 residues. In germline, CDR1 is SGHRS, CDR2 YFSETQ. Trimming stripped 0 bases from V and 4 bases from J, with 10 bases between. This CDR3 is CASSLASVSYGYTF. CDR3 bases: TGCGCCAGCAGCTTGGCCAGCGTTAGCTATGGCTACACCTTC.

V usage is TRBV6-5 and J usage is TRBJ2-1; D perhaps matches TRBD2 (5 bases). Germline-derived CDR1 and CDR2 are MNHEY and SVGAGI. Trimming took off 2 bases at V and 9 bases at J, with 11 bases between the two ends. The CDR3 loop spans 13 amino acids. CDR3 nucleotides: TGTGCCAGCAGTTACGAGGGAGTAGCTGAGCAGTTCTTC. Protein product: CASSYEGVAEQFF.